A single sample gave rise to the 11 T cell receptor beta chains below, sequenced in a study of blood T cells in healthy people across ages. With a J-beta primer mix and a sample-barcoded 5' primer, a second PCR ran about 7 to 11 cycles. TCRdb used MiXCR to reprocess the 5' RACE reads, holding one entry per CDR3 protein. The sample holds fewer than 1,200,000 distinct CDR3 sequences; about 25% are singletons and the top ten take around 0.7%. This sample also belongs to another study, concerning T cells of mothers and their children.

Sequenced input: blood. These receptors were taken from a girl aged 2-15 years in good health.

The table lists this clonotype with a few counts. V is TRBV27 and J is TRBJ2-5; D gene uncertain. Matching the DNA end better, TRBJ2-7 makes the J call doubtful. Germline CDR1 and CDR2: MNHEY and SMNVEV (reference sequence). The CDR3 has 13 amino acids. CDR3 DNA: TGTGCCAGCAGTTCTCCCAGTCTAGGCGAGCAGTACTTC. Translation gives CASSSPSLGEQYF.

The chain joins TRBV29-1 to TRBJ2-5, with 8 bases that match TRBD2. The DNA end is a closer match to TRBJ2-1, so the J assignment may be wrong. This CDR3 contains 16 residues. The germline gives CDR1 SQVTM, CDR2 ANQGSEA. The CDR3 loop reads CSVEDLMSVAGYEQFF. DNA of the CDR3: TGCAGCGTTGAAGATCTTATGTCGGTAGCGGGATATGAGCAGTTCTTC.

This clonotype has a handful of counts. The genes are TRBV7-9 and TRBJ2-1; a weak D match, TRBD1 (6 bases). The J call is in doubt because the DNA end fits TRBJ2-5 better. The V gene's germline CDR1 is SEHNR and CDR2 FQNEAQ (reference sequence). CDR3 length: 17 residues. CDR3 DNA: TGTGCCAGCAGCTCCGAAATAGGACAGAGCGAACAAGAGACCCAGTACTTC. Protein: CASSSEIGQSEQETQYF.

This chain connects TRBV9 to TRBJ1-6; D is uncertain. Trimming removed 2 bases at V and 6 bases at J, with 9 bases between. The CDR3 has 14 amino acids. In germline, CDR1 is SGDLS, CDR2 YYNGEE. The CDR3 bases are TGTGCCAGCAGCGTTGCGGGGAGTAATTCACCCCTCCACTTT. Translating it yields CASSVAGSNSPLHF.

The J gene is TRBJ2-7, the V gene TRBV7-8; 10 bases are shared with TRBD1. Germline CDR1 SGHVS, CDR2 FQNEAQ. CDR3 size: 15 residues. The trim removed 2 bases at V and 3 bases at J, leaving 4 bases unmatched. The CDR3: CASSLIGTGVYEQYF. The CDR3 DNA is TGTGCCAGCAGCTTAATCGGGACAGGGGTCTACGAGCAGTACTTC.

About this clonotype itself: The junction differs from germline at one of its ends, possibly a read error. This chain uses TRBV4-1 with TRBJ1-4; D is possibly TRBD1 (6 bases). The length of the CDR3 is 16 residues. The germline V gene encodes CDR1 MGHRA and CDR2 YSYEKL. The CDR3 region has the DNA TGCGCCAGCAGCCAGGTTTACGGGGGGCTTCGGGAAAAACTGTCTTTT. This gives the protein CASSQVYGGLREKLSF.

CDR3 in DNA: TGTGCCAGCAGCCAAGATGGGGGAAGCACTGAAGCTTTCTTT. It codes for CASSQDGGSTEAFF. The J gene is TRBJ1-1, the V gene TRBV3-1; D may be TRBD1 (5 bases). Germline V lookup: CDR1 LGHDT, CDR2 YNNKEL (reference sequence). The CDR3 extends over 14 amino acids. V was trimmed by 0 bases and J by 4 bases, leaving 9 bases between them.

This clonotype was counted only a few times. The gene calls are TRBV20-1 and TRBJ2-7; a weak D match, TRBD1 (6 bases). Trimming pared 0 bases from V and 0 bases from J, leaving 15 bases between. This CDR3 region has 16 residues. Per germline, CDR1 DFQATT and CDR2 SNEGSKA (reference sequence). The CDR3 protein is CSARDSRTEFSYEQYF. The DNA for the CDR3 is TGCAGTGCTAGAGATAGCCGGACAGAATTCTCCTACGAGCAGTACTTC.

The rearrangement uses TRBV2 and TRBJ2-4; TRBD2 aligns across 7 bases. The CDR3 is 13 amino acids. Germline assignment: CDR1 SNHLY and CDR2 FYNNEI. V trimming: 8 bases; J trimming: 1 base; junction bases outside the gene matches: 2. The DNA of the CDR3 is TGTGCCAGCCGAGCGGGGGCCAAAAACATTCAGTACTTC. Residues: CASRAGAKNIQYF.

The chain couples TRBV28 to TRBJ2-5, with D possibly matching TRBD2 (7 bases). The DNA matches TRBJ2-1 better at its end, which makes the J call doubtful. The CDR3 sequence is 19 residues long. CDR1 and CDR2 from the germline V gene are MDHEN and SYDVKM. The CDR3 coding sequence is TGTGCCAGCAGTTCCGGCTGGGGGGGCTCGGTGTTGCAATCCAATGAGCAGTTCTTC. It is translated as CASSSGWGGSVLQSNEQFF.

This clonotype occurred a few times. The V call is TRBV6-5, the J call TRBJ2-7, with 12 bases lining up with TRBD2. J lost 0 bases, V lost 4 bases, and 10 bases had no gene match. The CDR3 totals 18 residues. Germline CDR1 MNHEY, CDR2 SVGAGI. The CDR3 DNA reads as TGTGCCAGCAGTTCCCCGGGACTAGCGGGTCTTCGCTCCTACGAGCAGTACTTC. This encodes CASSSPGLAGLRSYEQYF.